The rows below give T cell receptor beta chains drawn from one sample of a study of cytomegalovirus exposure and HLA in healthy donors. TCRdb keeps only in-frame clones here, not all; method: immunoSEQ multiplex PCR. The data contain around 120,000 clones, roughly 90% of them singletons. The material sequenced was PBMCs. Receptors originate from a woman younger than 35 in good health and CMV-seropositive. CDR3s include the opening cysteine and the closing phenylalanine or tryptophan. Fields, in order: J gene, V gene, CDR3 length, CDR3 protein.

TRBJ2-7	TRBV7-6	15	CASSSNSGDFYEQYF
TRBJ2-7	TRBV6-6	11	CASSRSYEQYF
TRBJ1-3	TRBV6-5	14	CASSYSSDGTPIYF
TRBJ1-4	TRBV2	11	CASSQGEKLFF
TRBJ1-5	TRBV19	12	CASSRQGQPQHF
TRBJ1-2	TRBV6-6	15	CASSPETGQGSGYTF
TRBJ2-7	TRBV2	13	CATAYSGDYEQYF
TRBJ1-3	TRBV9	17	CASSETGQGYSGNTIYF
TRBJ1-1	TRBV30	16	CAWSVQGLGVNTEAFF
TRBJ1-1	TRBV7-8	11	CATHSGGVAFF
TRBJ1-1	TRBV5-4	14	CASSWMTENTEAFF
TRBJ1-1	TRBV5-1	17	CASSLALQGASVTEAFF
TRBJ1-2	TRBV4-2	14	CASSQVAANYGYTF